This TCR beta chain came from a study of regulatory T cells in long-lasting Graves disease. Looked up from germline, CDR1 is SGHKS and CDR2 is YYEKEE (reference sequence). V was pared by 3 bases and J by 7 bases, with 14 bases between. The CDR3 loop spans 14 amino acids. Arm-PCR of CDR3 regions with iRepertoire HTBI primers generated TCR beta libraries. In TCRdb, the multiplex PCR reads were re-called with MiXCR into one record per CDR3 protein. The sample includes about 300,000 distinct CDR3 sequences, 22% of them seen just once. The sample's time point: persistent/refractory GD, antithyroid drugs over 5 years with positive TRAb. Isolated PBMC RNA provided the starting material for the TCR library. This clonotype was observed a handful of times.

The sample in question was peripheral blood mononuclear cells (PBMCs), obtained when the disease was refractory, from a patient treated with antithyroid drugs. This rearrangement joins TRBV5-5 to TRBJ2-1; D not resolved. This TCR was recovered from a female donor with Graves disease. The CDR3 sequence is CASSYRIRLNEQFF. The CDR3 nucleotides are TGTGCCAGCAGCTATAGGATACGATTAAATGAGCAGTTCTTC.